The rows below give T cell receptor beta chains drawn from one sample of a study of blood T cell repertoires in COVID-19. Only in-frame clones appear in the TCRdb table, and some are missing; sequencing was by immunoSEQ multiplex PCR. The sample has about 250,000 clones, approximately 79% seen once. The specimen sequenced was peripheral blood. These receptor sequences come from a woman aged 40 to 50 with active or convalescent COVID-19. Each CDR3 is given with its conserved first and last residue. D genes are given only for firm matches. A clone size is listed for some rows: how often the clone was seen (once, few, many), or a class if it is expanded.

v_call,clone_size,d_call,j_call,cdr3_aa,cdr3_nt
TRBV12-5,once,-,TRBJ2-4,CASGHSAQGNIQYF,TGTGCTAGTGGTCACTCAGCACAGGGAAACATTCAGTACTTC
TRBV30,-,-,TRBJ1-2,CAWSALGQGGYGYTF,TGTGCCTGGAGTGCGTTGGGGCAGGGAGGCTATGGCTACACCTTC
TRBV5-1,-,-,TRBJ1-1,CASSLMWQNTEAFF,TGCGCCAGCAGCTTGATGTGGCAAAACACTGAAGCTTTCTTT
TRBV5-1,-,-,TRBJ1-4,CASSLSHTNEKLFF,TGCGCCAGCAGCCTCTCACACACGAATGAAAAACTGTTTTTT
TRBV7-9,-,-,TRBJ2-7,CASSLAGGDEQYF,TGTGCCAGCAGCTTAGCGGGGGGAGACGAGCAGTACTTC
TRBV11-2,-,-,TRBJ2-1,CASSFGAGAGPFF,-
TRBV6-4,-,-,TRBJ2-3,CASGTGISTDTQYF,TGTGCCAGCGGAACAGGGATATCCACAGATACGCAGTATTTT
TRBV5-6,-,-,TRBJ2-5,CAGSLLTLNRETQYF,TGTGCCGGCAGCTTGCTGACACTAAACAGGGAGACCCAGTACTTC
TRBV3-1/TRBV3-2,-,-,TRBJ1-1,CASSQGVNTEAFF,TGTGCCAGCAGCCAAGGAGTGAACACTGAAGCTTTCTTT
TRBV7-9,-,TRBD1,TRBJ1-1,CASSLAQGGEKAFF,TGTGCCAGCAGCTTAGCGCAAGGGGGCGAAAAAGCTTTCTTT
TRBV28,-,-,TRBJ1-2,CASGQGYGYTF,TGTGCCAGCGGGCAGGGCTATGGCTACACCTTC
TRBV10-2,-,-,TRBJ1-6,CASSEGVRSPLHF,TGCGCCAGCAGTGAGGGAGTTCGTTCACCCCTCCACTTT
TRBV3-1/TRBV3-2,-,-,TRBJ1-2,CASSAHREGYTF,TGTGCCAGCAGCGCACACAGAGAGGGCTACACCTTC
TRBV7-8,few,-,TRBJ1-1,CASSWGHQNTEAFF,TGTGCCAGCAGCTGGGGACACCAAAACACTGAAGCTTTCTTT
TRBV11-1,once,TRBD1,TRBJ2-1,CASSRQGRGEQFF,TGTGCCAGCAGTCGACAGGGGCGAGGTGAGCAGTTCTTC
TRBV19,-,TRBD1,TRBJ2-5,CASKMGQGQETQYF,TGTGCCAGTAAGATGGGACAGGGTCAAGAGACCCAGTACTTC
TRBV6-6,-,-,TRBJ1-3,CASSYIGLSDTIYF,TGTGCCAGCAGTTACATAGGACTATCGGACACCATATATTTT
TRBV4-1,-,TRBD2,TRBJ2-1,CASSRLVAGGPNEQFF,TGCGCCAGCAGCCGATTAGTAGCGGGGGGGCCTAATGAGCAGTTCTTC
TRBV6-1,-,TRBD1,TRBJ1-1,CASSEALWTGGNSANTEAFF,TGTGCCAGCAGTGAAGCGCTTTGGACAGGGGGCAACTCGGCGAACACTGAAGCTTTCTTT
TRBV5-4,many,TRBD1,TRBJ1-4,CASSRQGNEKLFF,TGTGCCAGCAGCCGACAGGGTAATGAAAAACTGTTTTTT
TRBV14,-,-,TRBJ2-3,CASSPGLTYTDTQYF,TGTGCCAGCAGCCCAGGACTTACTTACACAGATACGCAGTATTTT
TRBV27,-,-,TRBJ2-3,CASSFTGTDTQYF,TGTGCCAGCAGTTTTACAGGGACAGATACGCAGTATTTT
TRBV7-9,-,-,TRBJ1-2,CASSSGQGYTF,TGTGCCAGCAGCTCCGGACAGGGCTACACCTTC
TRBV11-2,-,TRBD1,TRBJ2-7,CASSNLGQDDYEQYF,TGTGCCAGCAGCAACTTGGGACAGGATGACTACGAGCAGTACTTC
TRBV5-1,-,-,TRBJ2-1,CASSRLPGDEQFF,TGCGCCAGCAGCAGACTGCCAGGGGATGAGCAGTTCTTC
TRBV29-1,-,TRBD1,TRBJ1-2,CSVEVIRGRGGSSGYTF,TGCAGCGTTGAGGTTATCAGGGGGCGCGGAGGAAGTAGTGGCTACACCTTC
TRBV5-1,-,-,TRBJ1-2,CASSWTDSNYGYTF,TGCGCCAGCAGCTGGACGGACAGTAACTATGGCTACACCTTC
TRBV29-1,-,TRBD1,TRBJ1-3,CSVIRQGYGGNTIYF,TGCAGCGTCATCAGACAGGGGTACGGTGGAAACACCATATATTTT
TRBV3-1/TRBV3-2,-,-,TRBJ1-2,CASSQETRGLVGRGYTF,TGTGCCAGCAGCCAAGAAACCAGAGGACTCGTCGGTCGGGGCTACACCTTC
TRBV19,few,-,TRBJ1-1,CASRATAINTEAFF,TGTGCCAGTAGGGCCACCGCAATTAACACTGAAGCTTTCTTT
TRBV5-4,-,-,TRBJ1-6,CASSPSGGLLGPPLHF,TGTGCCAGCAGCCCATCCGGGGGTCTTCTTGGGCCACCCCTCCACTTT
TRBV6-1,-,TRBD1,TRBJ1-5,CASSEGGQGAGQPQHF,TGTGCCAGCAGTGAAGGGGGACAGGGGGCCGGTCAGCCCCAGCATTTT
TRBV5-4,-,-,TRBJ1-1,CASSFYEGSEAFF,TGTGCCAGCAGCTTCTACGAGGGCTCTGAAGCTTTCTTT
TRBV5-4,-,-,TRBJ2-1,CASSRGGTGYNEQFF,TGTGCCAGCAGCCGCGGAGGGACCGGTTACAATGAGCAGTTCTTC
TRBV29-1,-,-,TRBJ2-1,CSGGGQGENEQFF,TGCAGCGGCGGGGGGCAGGGGGAAAATGAGCAGTTCTTC
TRBV2,-,-,TRBJ1-5,CASTFREDHSNQPQHF,TGTGCCAGCACCTTTCGGGAGGACCATAGCAATCAGCCCCAGCATTTT
TRBV3-1/TRBV3-2,once,-,TRBJ1-2,CASSQGGQANYGYTF,TGTGCCAGCAGCCAAGGTGGCCAGGCTAACTATGGCTACACCTTC